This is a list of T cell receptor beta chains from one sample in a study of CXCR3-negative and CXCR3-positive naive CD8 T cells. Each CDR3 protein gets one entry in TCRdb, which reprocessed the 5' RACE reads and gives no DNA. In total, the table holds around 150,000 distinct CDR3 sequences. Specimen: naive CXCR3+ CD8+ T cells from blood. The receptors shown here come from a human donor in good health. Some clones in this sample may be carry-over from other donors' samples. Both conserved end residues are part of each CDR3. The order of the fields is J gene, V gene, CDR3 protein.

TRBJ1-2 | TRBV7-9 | CASSLGLLQSYGYTF
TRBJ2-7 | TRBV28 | CASSPAGYEQYF
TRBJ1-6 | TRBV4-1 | CASSQNLGSSPLHF
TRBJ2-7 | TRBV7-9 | CASSLGPADLYEQYF
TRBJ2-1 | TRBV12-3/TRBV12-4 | CASTSSFSVDEQFF
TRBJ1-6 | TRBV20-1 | CSARSYLGQGTSPLHF
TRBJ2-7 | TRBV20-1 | CSATDAKTYEQYF
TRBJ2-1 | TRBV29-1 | CSVKETGRYNEQFF
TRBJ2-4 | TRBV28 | CASSLPVGGVDIQYF
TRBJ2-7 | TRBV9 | CASSPEGEYEQYF
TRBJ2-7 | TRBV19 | CASSILCVTGFYEQYF
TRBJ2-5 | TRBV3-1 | CASSQEAWETQYF
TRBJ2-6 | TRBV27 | CASSSTGGAKVGANVLTF
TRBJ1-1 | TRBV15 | CATSADREAFF
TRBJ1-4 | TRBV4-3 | CASSQVQGIGLFF
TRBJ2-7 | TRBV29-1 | CSILGGSGEQYF
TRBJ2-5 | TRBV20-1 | CSAYRQGQGETQYF
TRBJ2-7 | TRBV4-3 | CASSQDKTSYEQYF
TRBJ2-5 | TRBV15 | CATSQLGIRTYQETQYF
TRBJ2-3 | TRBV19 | CASSIYSGRGDTDTQYF
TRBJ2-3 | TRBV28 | CASLAGGRDTQYF
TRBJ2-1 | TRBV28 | CASTPTESDFLEQFF
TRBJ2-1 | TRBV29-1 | CSVTNHGSYNEQFF
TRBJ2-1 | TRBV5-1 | CASTIEGLVSNEQFF
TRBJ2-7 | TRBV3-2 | CASSQKNNGWSRNRQYF
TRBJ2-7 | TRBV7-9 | CASSYPVFAEADRSYEQYF
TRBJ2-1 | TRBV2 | CASIPGPGHFEQFF
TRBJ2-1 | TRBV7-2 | CASSTGLVLSSYNEQFF
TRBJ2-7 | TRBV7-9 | CASSPSDGGLAITYEQYF
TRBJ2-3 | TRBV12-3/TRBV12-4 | CASSWLPGGSTDTQYF
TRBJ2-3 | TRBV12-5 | CASGPRLAGGSDTQYF
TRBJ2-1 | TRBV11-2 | CASSSLEGNSAYNEQFF
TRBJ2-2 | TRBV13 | CASSIDPSGRGAGELFF
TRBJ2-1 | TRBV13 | CASSWGLAGNNEQFF
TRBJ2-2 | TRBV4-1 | CASSHQNTEELFF
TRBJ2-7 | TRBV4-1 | CASSQEVTSGEYEQYF
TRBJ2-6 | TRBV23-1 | CASSHRGSGANVLTF
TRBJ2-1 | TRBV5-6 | CASSSELREQFF
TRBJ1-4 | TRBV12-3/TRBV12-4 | CASSLQGFGEKLFF
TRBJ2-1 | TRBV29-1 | CSVGTGTSYNEQFF
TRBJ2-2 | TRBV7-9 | CASIGLGPGELFF
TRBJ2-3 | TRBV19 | CASSIGTDTQYF
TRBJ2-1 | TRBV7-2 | CASSLPGGFHEQFF
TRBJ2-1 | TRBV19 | CASSIGWGMNEQFF
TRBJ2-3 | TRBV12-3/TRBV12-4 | CASSLVGRSTDTQYF